Detailed here is one T cell receptor (beta chain). TCRdb passed the 5' RACE reads through MiXCR, listing each CDR3 protein once. The sample holds roughly 1.6 million distinct CDR3 sequences; more than 30% are singletons and the top ten take under 0.35%. The data originate from a study of identical twins. Germline CDR1 and CDR2: MDHEN and SYDVKM. V was clipped by 5 bases and J by 4 bases; unmatched bases: 8. This CDR3 comprises 17 residues. Sequencing was performed on cord blood. V usage is TRBV28 and J usage is TRBJ2-1, with 13 bases aligning to TRBD2. This clonotype was obtained from a newborn girl in good health. The CDR3, as DNA: TGTGCCAGCAGTGGGGGGTCGACTAGCGGGAGGTACAATGAGCAGTTCTTC. Protein sequence: CASSGGSTSGRYNEQFF.